This entry lists 23 T cell receptor beta chains sequenced from one sample in a study of cytomegalovirus exposure and HLA in healthy donors. The PCR ran on 60 Vbeta and 13 Jbeta primers. Data came from immunoSEQ multiplex PCR; TCRdb stores just in-frame clones and leaves some out. The sample has over 150,000 clones; about 80% are singletons. Sequencing input: PBMCs. All receptors derive from a man aged 25-45 years in good health and CMV-seropositive.

The rearrangement uses TRBV25-1 and TRBJ2-2; D remains unclear. This CDR3 region has 13 residues. The germline V gene encodes CDR1 MGHDK and CDR2 SYGVNS. Trimming pared 3 bases from V and 2 bases from J, leaving 4 bases between. CDR3 sequence (DNA): TGTGCCAGCAGTGACTATAACACCGGGGAGCTGTTTTTT. Its translation: CASSDYNTGELFF.

J is TRBJ2-5 and V is TRBV5-1, with 7 bases lining up with TRBD2. The CDR3 has 13 amino acids. CDR1 SGHRS and CDR2 YFSETQ come from the germline V gene. After removal of 7 bases from V and 5 bases from J, the junction contained 8 bases not matched to a gene. CDR3: CASSGRAGETQYF. CDR3 coding DNA: TGCGCCAGCTCGGGGAGGGCTGGGGAGACCCAGTACTTC. The full variable domain, completed using reference TRBV5-1 and TRBJ2-5, is KAGVTQTPRYLIKTRGQQVTLSCSPISGHRSVSWYQQTPGQGLQFLFEYFSETQRNKGNFPGRFSGRQFSNSRSEMNVSTLELGDSALYLCASSGRAGETQYFGPGTRLLVL.

This chain links TRBV4-1 with TRBJ2-2; D ambiguous. V was shortened by 6 bases and J by 6 bases, with 32 bases between the two germline ends. The CDR3 has 20 amino acids. From germline, CDR1 is MGHRA and CDR2 YSYEKL. CDR3 coding DNA: TGCGCCAGCAGGTACACTATCGGCCAACCCACTCCTAGAGCGTCCGGGGAGCTGTTTTTT. Amino acid sequence: CASRYTIGQPTPRASGELFF.

The genes are TRBV28 and TRBJ2-5, with 7 bases fitting TRBD2. Germline assignment: CDR1 MDHEN and CDR2 SYDVKM. The CDR3 extends over 16 amino acids. Trimming removed 4 bases from V and 4 bases from J; junction bases left unmatched: 12. CDR3 sequence reads: CASSSFPKREGETQYF. Written as DNA, the CDR3 is TGTGCCAGCAGTTCTTTCCCGAAGCGGGAAGGAGAGACCCAGTACTTC.

V and J are TRBV7-6 and TRBJ2-1; weak D call: TRBD2 (6 bases). The CDR3 is made up of 16 amino acids. The V end was cut by 0 bases, the J end by 8 bases, with 17 bases between. Germline CDR1 and CDR2: SGHVS and FNYEAQ. The CDR3: CASSLAEAGTEDEQFF. CDR3 nucleotide sequence: TGTGCCAGCAGCTTAGCAGAGGCGGGAACGGAGGATGAGCAGTTCTTC.

The chain couples TRBV10-3 to TRBJ2-7, with 10 bases identical to TRBD1. This CDR3 has 14 amino acids. Germline CDR1 reads ENHRY; CDR2 reads SYGVKD. The J segment lost 1 base and the V segment lost 7 bases, leaving 4 bases of the junction unmatched. The CDR3 nucleotides are TGTGCCATCACTTCGGGACAGGGGTCCTACGAGCAGTACTTC. Amino acid sequence: CAITSGQGSYEQYF.

This CDR3 is CASSQDLQGFYGYTF. The CDR3 DNA follows: TGCGCCAGCAGCCAAGATCTACAGGGTTTCTATGGCTACACCTTC. The gene calls are TRBV4-1 and TRBJ1-2; D might be TRBD1 (6 bases). Per germline, CDR1 MGHRA and CDR2 YSYEKL. The CDR3 loop spans 15 amino acids. Trimming stripped 0 bases from V and 4 bases from J, with 12 bases between.

This chain links TRBV18 with TRBJ2-3; 12 bases line up with TRBD2. Germline values: CDR1 KGHSH, CDR2 LQKENI. The CDR3 consists of 14 residues. V lost 4 bases to trimming and J lost 5 bases; unmatched junction nucleotides: 1. CDR3 in DNA: TGTGCCAGCTCACTGGGACTAGCGGGAGATACGCAGTATTTT. It translates to CASSLGLAGDTQYF.

This clone was seen only a few times. The chain joins TRBV7-9 to TRBJ2-7, with 11 bases aligning to TRBD2. Germline trimming cut 3 bases from V and 3 bases from J; bases unmatched to any gene: 7. Per the germline V gene, CDR1 is SEHNR and CDR2 is FQNEAQ (reference sequence). The CDR3 runs 16 residues. The DNA for the CDR3 is TGTGCCAGCAGCTTGGGGACTAGCGGTTCTAACTACGAGCAGTACTTC. Translated, it gives CASSLGTSGSNYEQYF.

V is TRBV14 and J is TRBJ2-2, with TRBD1 identical over 7 bases. The CDR3 has 15 residues. With V trimmed by 4 bases and J by 9 bases, 11 bases remained unmatched. Germline lookup yields CDR1 SGHDN and CDR2 FVKESK. The CDR3 region is CASSPNDRARRELFF. The CDR3 nucleotides are TGTGCCAGCAGCCCCAACGACAGGGCGCGGCGGGAGCTGTTTTTT.

V usage is TRBV9 and J usage is TRBJ2-7; 10 bases are shared with TRBD1. The CDR3 totals 16 residues. CDR1 and CDR2 (germline): SGDLS, YYNGEE. Germline trimming cut 4 bases from V and 4 bases from J; bases unmatched to any gene: 11. The CDR3 DNA is TGTGCCAGCAGCCCCACCGGGAGGGACAGGGGATACGAGCAGTACTTC. This sequence encodes CASSPTGRDRGYEQYF. The full variable domain, in which reference TRBV9 and TRBJ2-7 provide the parts outside the CDR3, is DSGVTQTPKHLITATGQRVTLRCSPRSGDLSVYWYQQSLDQGLQFLIQYYNGEERAKGNILERFSAQQFPDLHSELNLSSLELGDSALYFCASSPTGRDRGYEQYFGPGTRLTVT.

The chain combines TRBV5-4 with TRBJ2-1; D ambiguous. Per the germline V gene, CDR1 is SGHNT and CDR2 is YYREEE (reference sequence). The CDR3 has 16 residues. Trimming removed 4 bases at V and 1 base at J, with 15 bases between. Written as DNA, the CDR3 is TGTGCCAGCAGCCCCCGTGGCAGATCATCCTACAATGAGCAGTTCTTC. This encodes CASSPRGRSSYNEQFF. Combining the CDR3 with reference TRBV5-4 and TRBJ2-1 gives the whole variable domain ETGVTQSPTHLIKTRGQQVTLRCSSQSGHNTVSWYQQALGQGPQFIFQYYREEENGRGNFPPRFSGLQFPNYSSELNVNALELDDSALYLCASSPRGRSSYNEQFFGPGTRLTVL.

This clone was picked up one time. The J gene is TRBJ2-2, the V gene TRBV6-1; D might be TRBD2 (5 bases). Trimming pared 6 bases from V and 0 bases from J, leaving 11 bases between. The germline CDR1 and CDR2 sequences are MNHNS and SASEGT. This CDR3 has 15 amino acids. The CDR3 DNA reads as TGTGCCAGCAGGGCGGACGGGGCGAACACCGGGGAGCTGTTTTTT. Protein sequence: CASRADGANTGELFF.

In this sample, this clone turned up once. The CDR3 nucleotides are TGTGCCAGCAGTTTGACCGGGACGGAGGGGGAGACCCAGTACTTC. Translation: CASSLTGTEGETQYF. The rearrangement links TRBV28 to TRBJ2-5; a possible D gene is TRBD2 (6 bases). The V end lost 3 bases, the J end lost 5 bases, and 16 bases lay between the germline ends. In germline, CDR1 is MDHEN, CDR2 SYDVKM. This CDR3 comprises 15 residues.

The chain employs TRBV29-1 and TRBJ1-1; TRBD1 agrees at 7 bases. V was clipped by 3 bases and J by 1 base; unmatched bases: 5. The germline CDR1 and CDR2 sequences are SQVTM and ANQGSEA. CDR3 length equals 14 residues. CDR3 loop: CSVDTRGKNTEAFF. CDR3 nucleotides: TGCAGCGTTGATACCAGGGGGAAGAACACTGAAGCTTTCTTT. Filled out from reference TRBV29-1 and TRBJ1-1, the complete variable domain reads SAVISQKPSRDICQRGTSLTIQCQVDSQVTMMFWYRQQPGQSLTLIATANQGSEATYESGFVIDKFPISRPNLTFSTLTVSNMSPEDSSIYLCSVDTRGKNTEAFFGQGTRLTVV.

This chain joins TRBV4-2 and TRBJ2-7; 12 bases match TRBD2. The CDR3 loop spans 18 amino acids. Germline CDR1 reads LGHNA; CDR2 reads YNFKEQ. Trimming took 3 bases from V and 0 from J; bases not matched to a gene: 9. CDR3 residues: CASSHTSGGTSSSYEQYF. CDR3 coding DNA: TGTGCCAGCAGCCACACTAGCGGGGGGACCTCGAGCTCCTACGAGCAGTACTTC.

This clone was recorded only once. V gene TRBV4-1 combines with J gene TRBJ2-7, with 10 bases identical to TRBD2. The CDR3 runs to 16 residues. Looked up from germline, CDR1 is MGHRA and CDR2 is YSYEKL. Trimming cost V 0 bases and J 4 bases; bases outside gene matches: 6. This CDR3 is CASSQDLAGERYEQYF. The CDR3 bases are TGCGCCAGCAGCCAAGACCTAGCGGGAGAACGGTACGAGCAGTACTTC.

This clone was observed a single time. V and J are TRBV6-5 and TRBJ1-3; 7 positions agree with TRBD1. Germline CDR1 reads MNHEY; CDR2 reads SVGAGI. The junction had 10 bases not matched to a gene; V was cut back by 10 bases and J by 1 base. This CDR3 has 15 residues. Here the CDR3 DNA reads TGTGCCACCAACAGGGGAGTGGGTTCTGGAAACACCATATATTTT. Encoded protein: CATNRGVGSGNTIYF.

The V and J genes are TRBV6-6 and TRBJ2-7; tentative D call: TRBD2 (5 bases). Per germline, CDR1 MNHNY and CDR2 SVGAGI (reference sequence). Deletions cut 2 bases from V and 6 bases from J, with 11 bases between. The CDR3 runs to 13 residues. The CDR3 DNA reads TGTGCCAGCAGTTACCACGGGATCGGCGAGCAGTACTTC. This sequence encodes CASSYHGIGEQYF.

The chain combines TRBV18 with TRBJ1-1, with TRBD1 as a possible D gene (6 bases). Trimming pared 3 bases from V and 0 bases from J, leaving 14 bases between. The germline V gene has CDR1 KGHSH and CDR2 LQKENI. This CDR3 has 16 residues. CDR3 sequence reads: CASSPNAGDLNTEAFF. CDR3 sequence (DNA): TGTGCCAGCTCACCGAATGCAGGGGATTTGAACACTGAAGCTTTCTTT.

The V gene is TRBV19, the J gene TRBJ2-6; 8 nucleotides line up with TRBD1. V was clipped by 7 bases and J by 0 bases; unmatched bases: 8. CDR3 length: 17 residues. Germline V gene lookup returns CDR1 LNHDA and CDR2 SQIVND (reference sequence). CDR3 in DNA: TGTGCCAGTAACTCGGGACAGGCTTTCTCTGGGGCCAACGTCCTGACTTTC. Translating it yields CASNSGQAFSGANVLTF.

This chain uses TRBV21-1 with TRBJ2-4; the table's D call, TRBD1, was not checked against the DNA. TRBV21-1 is classified as a pseudogene. This CDR3 region has 17 residues. CDR3 amino acids: CASSGRDRVIVKNIQYF. In DNA form, the CDR3 reads TGTGCCAGCAGCGGTCGGGACAGGGTTATAGTCAAAAACATTCAGTACTTC.

The chain carries TRBV7-2 and TRBJ2-7; 10 positions match TRBD2. This CDR3 region has 14 residues. V was clipped by 3 bases and J by 2 bases; unmatched bases: 1. Germline-derived CDR1 and CDR2 are SGHTA and FQGNSA. The chain's CDR3 is CASSFTSGTYEQYF. CDR3 DNA: TGTGCCAGCAGCTTTACTAGCGGGACCTACGAGCAGTACTTC.